Following are 6 T cell receptor beta chains from one sample sequenced in a study of cytomegalovirus exposure and HLA in healthy donors. The PCR used 60 Vbeta and 13 Jbeta primers. Repertoires were generated with immunoSEQ multiplex PCR, while TCRdb's copy carries only in-frame clones and drops some. The table records approximately 140,000 clones, 73% of them present only once. The sample comprised PBMCs. The receptors here all came from a woman aged 18 to 35 in good health and CMV-seronegative.

The J gene is TRBJ1-6, the V gene TRBV6-6; D not certain. Germline loops: CDR1 MNHNY, CDR2 SVGAGI (reference sequence). The CDR3 is made up of 14 amino acids. Trimming cost V 2 bases and J 6 bases, with 8 bases left between them. The CDR3 spells CASSYERVNSPLHF. The CDR3 DNA reads TGTGCCAGCAGTTACGAAAGAGTTAATTCACCCCTCCACTTT.

V usage is TRBV28 and J usage is TRBJ1-5, with no clear D. V was trimmed by 6 bases and J by 2 bases, leaving 17 bases between them. Germline-derived CDR1 and CDR2 are MDHEN and SYDVKM. This CDR3 comprises 16 residues. The CDR3 here is CASSERVLWGNQPQHF. The CDR3, as DNA: TGTGCCAGCAGCGAACGGGTGCTATGGGGCAATCAGCCCCAGCATTTT.

This clone was observed a handful of times. The rearrangement uses TRBV5-1 and TRBJ1-2; D call uncertain. The V gene lost 0 bases and the J gene lost 8 bases, with 17 bases spanning the gap. The CDR3 has 15 residues. Germline-derived CDR1 and CDR2 are SGHRS and YFSETQ. The CDR3 DNA reads TGCGCCAGCAGCTTGGTTGCAGGTTCCGCGTTGGGCTACACCTTC. Encoded protein: CASSLVAGSALGYTF.

The chain uses TRBV6-6 and TRBJ2-1; 16 bases are a match to TRBD2. Germline-derived CDR1 and CDR2 are MNHNY and SVGAGI (reference sequence). The CDR3 runs 15 residues. J gave up 9 bases and V 4 bases, and 3 bases lay outside the gene matches. The CDR3 nucleotides read TGTGCCAGCAGTTTGGGGACTAGCGGGAGGGCTGAGCAGTTCTTC. Protein sequence: CASSLGTSGRAEQFF.

The chain combines TRBV18 with TRBJ2-2; TRBD1 is a possible D gene (6 bases). V was cut by 6 bases and J by 2 bases, with 10 bases left in between. The CDR3 extends over 14 amino acids. Per germline, CDR1 KGHSH and CDR2 LQKENI. CDR3 loop: CASSEQGNTGELFF. DNA for the CDR3: TGTGCCAGCTCGGAACAGGGAAACACCGGGGAGCTGTTTTTT.

This clone was detected a few times. The chain has TRBV7-6 and TRBJ2-1, with D perhaps matching TRBD2 (6 bases). There are 17 residues in the CDR3. The germline V and J ends were trimmed by 1 base and 7 bases, with 20 bases remaining between them. The germline gives CDR1 SGHVS, CDR2 FNYEAQ. This chain's CDR3 is CASSLVAGIDSYNEQFF. CDR3 nucleotides: TGTGCCAGCAGCTTAGTGGCGGGGATAGATAGTTATAATGAGCAGTTCTTC. The variable domain in full, with the rest retrieved from reference TRBV7-6 and TRBJ2-1, is GAGVSQSPRYKVTKRGQDVALRCDPISGHVSLYWYRQALGQGPEFLTYFNYEAQQDKSGLPNDRFSAERPEGSISTLTIQRTEQRDSAMYRCASSLVAGIDSYNEQFFGPGTRLTVL.